This T cell receptor (beta chain) was recorded in a study of T cell responses to AZD1222 COVID-19 vaccine listed by TCRdb under 2021. For the wider study: TCR sequencing was performed for 233 trial participants, of whom around 200 were given two doses of AZD1222 and around 25 were given two doses of MenACWY control vaccine. Trial participants were enrolled by age into subgroups of 18-55, 56-69 and 70-plus years, and about 150, 27 and 61 TCR-sequenced participants, respectively, were included in these subgroups.

Interpreted using the paper, the time point label stands for: about 28 days (+/-7) after the second vaccine dose. This specimen's treatment or condition label, interpreted: meningococcal conjugate vaccine given as trial control. Samples from vaccinated people were obtained from the UK trials COV001 and COV002, which included a single-blind randomized controlled phase 2/3 trial of AZD1222 (ChAdOx1 nCoV-19) in healthy adults. Trial participant PBMC samples were collected at day 0 and day 28 after the second dose for TCRbeta chain sequencing. Concerning this clone itself: The antigen this receptor binds is unknown. It has no much larger one-base neighbor in the sample; base qualities were not kept.

The paper's findings and limits, for the study overall: Only six or seven AZD1222 recipients were SARS-CoV-2 seropositive at baseline, limiting conclusions about previously exposed vaccinees. Most participants were white British and females outnumbered males, and the authors suggested that clonal diversity may have been underestimated. Because no samples from the day 14 peak response were available, repertoires could be characterized only after the peak T cell response. Epitopes outside the regions mutated in the B.1.351 and B.1.1.7 variants were reportedly recognized by nearly half of the unique spike-specific TCRs. Spike-specific TCR breadth and depth rose significantly after two AZD1222 doses compared with day 0 and with MenACWY recipients. Vaccine-associated CD4 TCRs spanned the whole spike protein, with dominant responses in regions 160-218 and 743-854. In the small 56-69-year group, the increase in depth fell short of significance, most likely because of low power.

According to the germline V gene (reference sequence), CDR1 reads GTSNPN and CDR2 reads SVGIG. There are 13 amino acids in the CDR3, from cysteine to phenylalanine inclusive. Just the 39-base CDR3 DNA is kept, in frame starting at base 1. Germline trimming: 4 bases from V, 6 bases from J; junction bases outside gene matches: 7. The CDR3 regions of human TCRbeta chains were subjected to immunosequencing. The source study handled its data this way. TCRs in the repertoires were compared against a reference library of SARS-CoV-2-specific TCRs that had been generated with the MIRA antigen-specificity platform. Breadth was defined as the fraction of unique TCRs that were SARS-CoV-2-associated, and depth was defined as the fraction of total T cells that were SARS-CoV-2-associated. Each spike-specific TCR was assigned to its reactive spike region and to a CD4 or CD8 class using the MIRA data. Log10-transformed breadth and depth values were compared by one-way ANOVA with Sidak's multiple comparisons tests. TCRdb holds this immuneACCESS table with in-frame rearrangements only. Some clones are missing; in checked studies, unresolved V genes explain under half, and the rest has no known cause. V and J calls and clone size are given by that table; D and trimming were obtained from the DNA. The sample records 150,000 to 200,000 clones, around 94% of which are singletons. The top ten hold about 4% of the sample.

This sequence uses TRBV30 and TRBJ2-7; TRBD1 fits 9 bases in the junction. The receptor was isolated from an adult who received the MenACWY meningococcal vaccine as a control. The source material was peripheral blood, sampled 28 days after the second dose of the MenACWY control vaccine. This receptor has the CDR3 CAWTRTGATEQYF. The base sequence is TGTGCCTGGACCCGGACAGGGGCCACCGAGCAGTACTTC.